This TCR beta chain was identified in a study of blood T cell repertoires in COVID-19. Study at large: Acute and convalescent COVID-19 samples came from the United States, Italy and Spain. Sources were T cells, B-cell-depleted T cells, or PBMCs; the material itself was cDNA or gDNA.

Per the original methods: Reference gene primer amplification gave nucleated cell count estimates. Some clones are missing from TCRdb's copy, which holds only in-frame ones; the method was immunoSEQ multiplex PCR. V and J calls plus clone size are reproduced from that table; the DNA served to infer D and trimming. The repertoire holds some 45,000 clones, with roughly 93% as singletons. Germline loops: CDR1 KGHSH, CDR2 LQKENI. V dropped 3 bases and J dropped 2; count of bases not matched to a gene: 7. There are 17 residues in the CDR3. The V and J genes are TRBV18 and TRBJ2-3, with 11 bases identical to TRBD2. The sequenced sample consisted of peripheral blood. The sequence was obtained from a man aged 45-65 years with active COVID-19. The CDR3 DNA reads as TGTGCCAGCTCACCCCCTGGGACTAGCGGAGACACAGATACGCAGTATTTT. Translated, it gives CASSPPGTSGDTDTQYF.